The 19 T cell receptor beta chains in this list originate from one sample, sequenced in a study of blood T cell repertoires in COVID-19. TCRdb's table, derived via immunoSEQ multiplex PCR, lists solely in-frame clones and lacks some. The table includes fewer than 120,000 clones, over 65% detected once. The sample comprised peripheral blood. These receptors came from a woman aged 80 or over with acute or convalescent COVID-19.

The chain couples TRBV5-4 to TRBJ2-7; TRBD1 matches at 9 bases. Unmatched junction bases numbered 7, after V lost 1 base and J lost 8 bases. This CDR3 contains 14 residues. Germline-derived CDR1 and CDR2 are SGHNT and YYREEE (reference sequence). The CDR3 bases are TGTGCCAGCAGCTTGCTACAGGGGGCTGAGAAGCAGTACTTC. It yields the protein CASSLLQGAEKQYF.

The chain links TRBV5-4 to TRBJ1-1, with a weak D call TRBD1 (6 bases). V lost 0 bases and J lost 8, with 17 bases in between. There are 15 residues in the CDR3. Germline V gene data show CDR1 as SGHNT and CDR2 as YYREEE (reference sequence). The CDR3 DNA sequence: TGTGCCAGCAGCTTGGGGGGACAAACCCCCAGGGAAGCTTTCTTT. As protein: CASSLGGQTPREAFF.

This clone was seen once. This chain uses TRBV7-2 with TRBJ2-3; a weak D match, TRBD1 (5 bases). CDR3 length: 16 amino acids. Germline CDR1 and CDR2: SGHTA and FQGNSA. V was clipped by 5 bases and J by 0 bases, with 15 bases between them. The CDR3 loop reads CASSPNQAGSTDTQYF. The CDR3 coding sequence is TGTGCCAGCAGCCCTAATCAGGCAGGGAGCACAGATACGCAGTATTTT.

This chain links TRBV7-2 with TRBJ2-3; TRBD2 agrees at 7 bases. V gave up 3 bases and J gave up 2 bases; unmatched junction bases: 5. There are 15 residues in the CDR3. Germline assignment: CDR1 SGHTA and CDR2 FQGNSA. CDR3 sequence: CASSLKAGITDTQYF. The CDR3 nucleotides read TGTGCCAGCAGCTTGAAAGCGGGGATCACAGATACGCAGTATTTT.

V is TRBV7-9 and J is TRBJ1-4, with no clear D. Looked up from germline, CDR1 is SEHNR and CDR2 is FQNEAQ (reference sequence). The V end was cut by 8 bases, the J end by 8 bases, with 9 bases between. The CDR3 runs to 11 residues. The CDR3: CASARVEKLFF. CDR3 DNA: TGTGCCAGCGCCCGGGTGGAAAAACTGTTTTTT. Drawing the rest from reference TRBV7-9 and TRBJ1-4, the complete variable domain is DTGVSQNPRHKITKRGQNVTFRCDPISEHNRLYWYRQTLGQGPEFLTYFQNEAQLEKSRLLSDRFSAERPKGSFSTLEIQRTEQGDSAMYLCASARVEKLFFGSGTQLSVL.

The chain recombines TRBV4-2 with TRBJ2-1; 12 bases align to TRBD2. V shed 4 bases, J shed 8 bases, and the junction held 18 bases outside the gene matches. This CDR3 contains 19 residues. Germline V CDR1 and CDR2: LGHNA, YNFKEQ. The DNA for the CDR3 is TGTGCCAGCAGCCCCCCGCTAGCGGGAGGGCGGGATAGGTACTATGAGCAGTTCTTC. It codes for CASSPPLAGGRDRYYEQFF.

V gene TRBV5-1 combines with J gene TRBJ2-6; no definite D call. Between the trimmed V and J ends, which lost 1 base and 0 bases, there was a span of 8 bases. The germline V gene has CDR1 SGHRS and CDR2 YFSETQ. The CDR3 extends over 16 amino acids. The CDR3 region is CASSLRVRSGANVLTF. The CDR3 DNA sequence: TGCGCCAGCAGCTTGCGGGTTCGCTCTGGGGCCAACGTCCTGACTTTC.

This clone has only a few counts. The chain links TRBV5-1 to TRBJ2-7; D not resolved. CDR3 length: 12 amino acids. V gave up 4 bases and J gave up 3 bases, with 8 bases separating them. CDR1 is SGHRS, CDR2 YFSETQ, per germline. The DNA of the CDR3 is TGCGCCAGCAGCGGCCAACACTACGAGCAGTACTTC. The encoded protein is CASSGQHYEQYF.

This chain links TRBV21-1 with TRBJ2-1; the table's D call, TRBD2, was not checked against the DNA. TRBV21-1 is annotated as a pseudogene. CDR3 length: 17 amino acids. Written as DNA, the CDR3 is TGTGCCAGCAGCAAAGGGGTTTCTAGCTCTACCTGGAATGAGCAGTTCTTC. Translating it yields CASSKGVSSSTWNEQFF.

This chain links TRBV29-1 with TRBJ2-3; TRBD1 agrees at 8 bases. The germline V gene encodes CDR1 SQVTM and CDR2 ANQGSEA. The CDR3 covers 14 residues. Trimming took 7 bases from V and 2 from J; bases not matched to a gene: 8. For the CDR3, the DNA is TGCAGCGCGGGACAGGCGAGACCCACAGATACGCAGTATTTT. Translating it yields CSAGQARPTDTQYF.

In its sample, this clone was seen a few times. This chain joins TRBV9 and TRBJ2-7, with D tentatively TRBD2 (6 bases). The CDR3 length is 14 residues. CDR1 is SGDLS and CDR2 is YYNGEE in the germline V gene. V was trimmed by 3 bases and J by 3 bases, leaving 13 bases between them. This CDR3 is CASSGLSGNYEQYF. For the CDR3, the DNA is TGTGCCAGCAGCGGTCTTAGCGGAAACTACGAGCAGTACTTC.

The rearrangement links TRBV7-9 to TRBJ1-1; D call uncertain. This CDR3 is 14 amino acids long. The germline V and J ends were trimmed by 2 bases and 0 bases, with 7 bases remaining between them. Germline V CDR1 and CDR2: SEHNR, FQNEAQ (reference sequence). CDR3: CASSLSRLNTEAFF. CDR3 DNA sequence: TGTGCCAGCAGCTTAAGTAGATTGAACACTGAAGCTTTCTTT.

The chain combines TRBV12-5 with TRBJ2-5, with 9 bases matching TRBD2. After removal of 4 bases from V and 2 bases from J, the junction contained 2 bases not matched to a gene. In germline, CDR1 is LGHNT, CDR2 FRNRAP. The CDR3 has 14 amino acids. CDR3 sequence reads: CASGSGLAQETQYF. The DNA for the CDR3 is TGTGCTAGTGGTTCGGGACTAGCTCAAGAGACCCAGTACTTC. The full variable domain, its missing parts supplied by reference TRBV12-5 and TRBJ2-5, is DARVTQTPRHKVTEMGQEVTMRCQPILGHNTVFWYRQTMMQGLELLAYFRNRAPLDDSGMPKDRFSAEMPDATLATLKIQPSEPRDSAVYFCASGSGLAQETQYFGPGTRLLVL.

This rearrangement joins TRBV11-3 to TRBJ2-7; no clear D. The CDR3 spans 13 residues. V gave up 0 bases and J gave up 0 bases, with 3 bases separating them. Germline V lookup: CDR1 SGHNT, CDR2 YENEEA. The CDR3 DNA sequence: TGTGCCAGCAGCTTAGATAGCTCCTACGAGCAGTACTTC. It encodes CASSLDSSYEQYF.

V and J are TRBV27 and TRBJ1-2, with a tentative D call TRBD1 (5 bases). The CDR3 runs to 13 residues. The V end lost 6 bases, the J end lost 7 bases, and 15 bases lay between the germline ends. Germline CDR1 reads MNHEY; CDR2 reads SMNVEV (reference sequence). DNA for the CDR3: TGTGCCAGCAGGGACAATTCGTACAGTGGCTACACCTTC. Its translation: CASRDNSYSGYTF.

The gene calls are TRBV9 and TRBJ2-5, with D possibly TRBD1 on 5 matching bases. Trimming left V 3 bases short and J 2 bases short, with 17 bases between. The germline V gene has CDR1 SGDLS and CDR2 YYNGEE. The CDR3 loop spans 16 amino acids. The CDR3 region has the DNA TGTGCCAGCAGCGCGAGTGCGCAGGGTGTACAAGAGACCCAGTACTTC. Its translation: CASSASAQGVQETQYF.

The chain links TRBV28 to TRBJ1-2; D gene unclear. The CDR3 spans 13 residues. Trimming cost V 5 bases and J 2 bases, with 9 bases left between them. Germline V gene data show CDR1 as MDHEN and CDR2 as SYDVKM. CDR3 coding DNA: TGTGCCAGCAGTGTACAGCGGAACTATGGCTACACCTTC. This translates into CASSVQRNYGYTF.

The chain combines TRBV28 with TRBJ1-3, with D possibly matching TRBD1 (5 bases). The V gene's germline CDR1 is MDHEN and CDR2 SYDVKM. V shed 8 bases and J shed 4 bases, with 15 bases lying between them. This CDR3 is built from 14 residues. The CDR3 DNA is TGTGCCAGCCGACAGAGACTCCGCGGAAACACCATATATTTT. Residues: CASRQRLRGNTIYF.

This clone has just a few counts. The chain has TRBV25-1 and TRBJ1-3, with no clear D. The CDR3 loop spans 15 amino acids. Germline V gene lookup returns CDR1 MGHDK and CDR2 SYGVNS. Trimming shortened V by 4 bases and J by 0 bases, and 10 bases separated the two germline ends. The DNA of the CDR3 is TGTGCCAGCAGTGCCCTAGGACTCTCTGGAAACACCATATATTTT. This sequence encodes CASSALGLSGNTIYF.